Reported below is one T cell receptor beta chain. V lost 3 bases, J lost 9 bases, and 15 bases lay in between. The CDR3 contains 14 residues. CDR1 and CDR2 from the germline V gene are LNHDA and SQIVND (reference sequence). Sequencing used immunoSEQ multiplex PCR; TCRdb keeps in-frame clones, though not all of them. The sample has 14,000 or so clones, around three quarters seen once; the top ten hold over 2%. The source of the sample is a study of neoadjuvant anti-PD-1 for oral cavity cancer. The chain employs TRBV19 and TRBJ1-5; TRBD1 might be the D (5 bases). The material sequenced was PBMCs, taken before nivolumab (anti-PD-1) treatment. The sequence derives from a person between 35 and 79 years old with oral cavity squamous cell carcinoma. The CDR3 bases are TGTGCCAGTAGTATCTCCCAGGGCCCGTGGCCCCAGCATTTT. Translated, it gives CASSISQGPWPQHF.